This TCR beta chain was identified in a study of CD8+CD57+ T cells in acquired aplastic anemia. For CDR3 and TCR beta VDJ profiling, genomic DNA was the template used. TCRdb re-analysed the reads in MiXCR, keeping a single row per CDR3 protein. This sample carries more than 150,000 distinct CDR3 sequences, just under 50% of them seen once, and the ten largest clones take around 8.8%. Concerning this clonotype: The junction does not match germline at one end; this may be a read error.

The CDR3 is 13 residues long. Germline V lookup: CDR1 LNHDA, CDR2 SQIVND (reference sequence). Patients picked for sequencing had shown CD8+CD57+ cell expansion detected by flow cytometry. The sequence came from a human donor with aplastic anemia. The sample comprised sorted CD4+, CD8+, or CD8+CD57+ T cells (not recorded which) from PBMCs. V gene TRBV19 combines with J gene TRBJ2-7; a weak D match, TRBD1 (6 bases). CDR3 DNA sequence: TGCGCCAGTAGTTTAACAGGGTTCGGCGAGCAGTACTTC. This gives the protein CASSLTGFGEQYF. The whole variable domain, filled in from reference TRBV19 and TRBJ2-7, reads DGGITQSPKYLFRKEGQNVTLSCEQNLNHDAMYWYRQDPGQGLRLIYYSQIVNDFQKGDIAEGYSVSREKKESFPLTVTSAQKNPTAFYLCASSLTGFGEQYFGPGTRLTVT.